A selection of T cell receptor beta chains follows, all from one sample in a study of OX40 agonist ivuxolimab in advanced cancers. Repertoires were generated with immunoSEQ multiplex PCR, while TCRdb's copy carries only in-frame clones and drops some. The sample shows about 68,000 clones, roughly 86% of them seen only once. Sequenced material: CD4+ or CD8+ T cells sorted from blood, taken in a trial of the OX40 agonist ivuxolimab. These receptors originate from an adult with an advanced solid tumor such as melanoma, head and neck, liver or kidney cancer. Each CDR3 is given with its conserved first and last residue. The D gene is left open where the match is weak.

17	TRBV9	-	TRBJ1-6	TGTGCCAGCACCAGAACCAGGTCGAGCTCCTATAATTCACCCCTCCACTTT	CASTRTRSSSYNSPLHF
15	TRBV27	TRBD1	TRBJ2-1	TGTGCCAGCAGTTTATTAGGACAGGAGAACAATGAGCAGTTCTTC	CASSLLGQENNEQFF
16	TRBV5-1	-	TRBJ2-4	TGCGCCAGCAGCTTGGAGGGGGGAGTAGCCAAAAACATTCAGTACTTC	CASSLEGGVAKNIQYF
12	TRBV4-1	-	TRBJ2-3	TGCGCCAGCAGCCTCGATCGGGATACGCAGTATTTT	CASSLDRDTQYF
18	TRBV7-2	-	TRBJ2-3	TGTGCCAGCAGACCCATTACAGCCAGCCCCTCTGGCACAGATACGCAGTATTTT	CASRPITASPSGTDTQYF
15	TRBV6-5	TRBD1	TRBJ1-2	TGTGCCAGCAGTCGGGACAGGGCAGCTAACTATGGCTACACCTTC	CASSRDRAANYGYTF
14	TRBV6-5	TRBD1	TRBJ1-3	TGTGCCAGCAGCCTGACAGGGGTCGGAAACACCATATATTTT	CASSLTGVGNTIYF
14	TRBV5-1	TRBD1	TRBJ1-6	TGTGCCAGCAGCTTGCGGGACAGTTATTCACCCCTCCACTTT	CASSLRDSYSPLHF
12	TRBV30	-	TRBJ1-5	TGTGCCTGGGCACCCCAACGGGGGCCCCAGCATTTT	CAWAPQRGPQHF
14	TRBV18	TRBD1	TRBJ1-5	TGTGCCAGCTCACCTGGGACAGGGAATCAGCCCCAGCATTTT	CASSPGTGNQPQHF
15	TRBV27	TRBD2	TRBJ2-1	TGTGCCAGCAGTTTATTTGCGGGAGGGCCGTATGAGCAGTTCTTC	CASSLFAGGPYEQFF
13	TRBV19	-	TRBJ1-3	TGTGCCAGTCGTCCCGGGGTTGGAAACACCATATATTTT	CASRPGVGNTIYF
12	TRBV5-1	-	TRBJ1-1	TGCGCCAGCAGCTTGGATAGGGGGGCGCCTTTATTT	CASSLDRGAPLF
14	TRBV2	-	TRBJ1-4	TGTGCCACCACGAGGGAGACGGGAACTGAAAAACTGTTTTTT	CATTRETGTEKLFF
14	TRBV11-2	-	TRBJ2-3	TGTGCCAGCAGCTTCCGGGACCCCGCGGATACGCAGTATTTT	CASSFRDPADTQYF
16	TRBV6-5	TRBD2	TRBJ2-3	TGTGCCAGCAGTTACTCGCGCGGGAGGGGTGGGAATACGCAGTATTTT	CASSYSRGRGGNTQYF